This T cell receptor beta chain was identified during a study of T cells in narcolepsy. The germline V and J ends were trimmed by 3 bases and 0 bases, with 4 bases remaining between them. Germline V gene data show CDR1 as SGHVS and CDR2 as FNYEAQ. CDR3 length: 13 amino acids. The data were produced by immunoSEQ multiplex PCR, yet TCRdb's version contains in-frame clones alone and is incomplete. The data show tens of thousands of clones, about 81% seen once. This clonotype was sampled from a human donor with narcolepsy. V usage is TRBV7-6 and J usage is TRBJ2-3; no definite D call. The sample consisted of CD45RA- memory CD4+ T cells from PBMCs. The CDR3 DNA is TGTGCCAGCAGCTTTTCTAGCACAGATACGCAGTATTTT. Residues: CASSFSSTDTQYF.